Each of the 17 T cell receptor beta chains below was sequenced from the same sample in a study of blood T cells in healthy people across ages. Through a sample-barcoded 5' primer and a J-beta primer mix, a second PCR was run for roughly 7 to 12 cycles. Via MiXCR, TCRdb re-called the 5' RACE reads, giving one row per CDR3 protein. The sample includes about 1,800,000 distinct CDR3 sequences, approximately 30% of them seen just once. What was sequenced was blood. All receptors come from a woman younger than 45 in good health.

About this clonotype: A much more abundant neighbour one base away suggests this may be a read error. The chain uses TRBV11-2 and TRBJ2-6, with D unclear. Germline-derived CDR1 and CDR2 are SGHAT and FQNNGV. CDR3 length: 14 amino acids. For the CDR3, the DNA is TGTGTCAGCAGCTCCCGGGTTGGGGCCAACGTCCTGACTTTC. This encodes CVSSSRVGANVLTF.

The chain uses TRBV4-1 and TRBJ2-1; D is uncertain. The CDR3 spans 12 residues. Germline assignment: CDR1 MGHRA and CDR2 YSYEKL. With 0 bases removed from V and 13 bases from J, the gap between germline ends came to 10 bases. The CDR3 here is CASSQDPETQFF. The CDR3 DNA is TGCGCCAGCAGCCAAGATCCGGAGACCCAGTTCTTC.

The J gene is TRBJ2-3, the V gene TRBV11-2; a weak D match, TRBD2 (5 bases). The CDR3 spans 14 residues. Germline CDR1 and CDR2: SGHAT and FQNNGV. Trimming shortened V by 3 bases and J by 9 bases, and 16 bases separated the two germline ends. The CDR3 sequence: CASSFRGFRYTQYF. For the CDR3, the DNA is TGTGCCAGCAGCTTTCGGGGATTTAGGTACACGCAGTATTTT.

The V gene is TRBV29-1, the J gene TRBJ1-1, with D possibly being TRBD1 (5 bases). Trimming cost V 7 bases and J 3 bases, with 9 bases left between them. This CDR3 region has 11 residues. The germline V gene encodes CDR1 SQVTM and CDR2 ANQGSEA. The CDR3 region has the DNA TGCAGCGGAAGGGGTGACACTGAAGCTTTCTTT. Translated, it gives CSGRGDTEAFF.

The rearrangement uses TRBV19 and TRBJ1-1; 7 nucleotides match TRBD1. The V segment lost 5 bases and the J segment 1 base; nucleotides outside the gene matches: 13. The CDR3 totals 17 residues. Per germline, CDR1 LNHDA and CDR2 SQIVND (reference sequence). Written as DNA, the CDR3 is TGTGCCAGTAGTCCCTCACGAGCCCAGGGGGAGAACACTGAAGCTTTCTTT. This gives the protein CASSPSRAQGENTEAFF.

This clonotype was recorded many times. The rearrangement uses TRBV12-3 or TRBV12-4 and TRBJ2-7, with D perhaps TRBD1 (6 bases). This CDR3 has 12 residues. V dropped 6 bases and J dropped 5 bases, with 11 bases sitting between them. CDR3 protein: CASRSQGHEQYF. Here the CDR3 DNA reads TGTGCCAGCAGATCACAGGGTCACGAGCAGTACTTC.

This clonotype showed up just a few times. The V gene is TRBV20-1, the J gene TRBJ2-3; TRBD1 matches at 9 bases. The CDR3 extends over 20 amino acids. The germline CDR1 and CDR2 sequences are DFQATT and SNEGSKA (reference sequence). V lost 4 bases, J lost 1 base, and 21 bases stayed unmatched. As DNA, the CDR3 is TGCAGTGCTAACCCCATCTCCGGGACAGGGATGGGAAGTGGCACAGATACGCAGTATTTT. Encoded protein: CSANPISGTGMGSGTDTQYF.

This clonotype was found a few times. This chain connects TRBV30 to TRBJ2-5; 12 bases map to TRBD2. Looked up from germline, CDR1 is GTSNPN and CDR2 is SVGIG (reference sequence). Trimming removed 5 bases from V and 5 bases from J; junction bases left unmatched: 6. The CDR3 sequence is 14 residues long. The CDR3 spells CAWSRLAGVETQYF. For the CDR3, the DNA is TGTGCCTGGTCCAGACTAGCGGGAGTCGAGACCCAGTACTTC.

The chain has TRBV4-1 and TRBJ2-5; no definite D call. The CDR3 is 15 amino acids. With 3 bases removed from V and 0 bases from J, the gap between germline ends came to 11 bases. The germline CDR1 and CDR2 sequences are MGHRA and YSYEKL. CDR3 in amino acids: CASSQGLSYQETQYF. The DNA of the CDR3 is TGCGCCAGCAGCCAGGGCCTTTCGTACCAAGAGACCCAGTACTTC.

The sample holds one count of this clonotype. This sequence joins TRBV7-2 and TRBJ1-2; D possibly corresponds to TRBD1 (6 bases). V lost 11 bases, J lost 7 bases, and 20 bases lay in between. CDR1 and CDR2 from the germline V gene are SGHTA and FQGNSA. The CDR3 contains 13 residues. DNA of the CDR3: TGTGCCTGCACTACTCTGGGGGCGGGTGGCTACACCTTC. It specifies CACTTLGAGGYTF.

The rearrangement uses TRBV6-2 or TRBV6-3 and TRBJ2-7; D is unresolved. Per germline, CDR1 MNHEY and CDR2 SVGEGT. The ends were cut back, 7 bases at V and 6 bases at J, with 7 bases in the middle. The CDR3 contains 10 residues. CDR3 nucleotides: TGTGCCAGCAAGGGTGTCGAGCAGTACTTC. Protein: CASKGVEQYF.

On this clonotype itself: It may be a read error: a sequence one base away is much more abundant. This sequence joins TRBV14 and TRBJ2-1; TRBD2 matches at 7 bases. CDR3 length: 16 residues. Per germline, CDR1 SGHDN and CDR2 FVKESK. V dropped 1 base and J dropped 0; count of bases not matched to a gene: 3. In DNA form, the CDR3 reads TGTGCCAGCAGCCAAGTGGGCGGGAGCTCCTACAATGAGCAGTTCTTC. It is translated as CASSQVGGSSYNEQFF.

This clonotype was seen a few times. The chain couples TRBV4-1 to TRBJ1-2; D may be TRBD1 (5 bases). The CDR3 consists of 14 residues. V was shortened by 8 bases and J by 4 bases, with 17 bases between the two germline ends. Per the germline V gene, CDR1 is MGHRA and CDR2 is YSYEKL. CDR3 bases: TGCGCCAGCTTGGGGGGTGGGCTAATCTATGGCTACACCTTC. Translating gives CASLGGGLIYGYTF.

The rearrangement joins TRBV9 to TRBJ1-1; D gene unclear. V was shortened by 3 bases and J by 6 bases, with 15 bases between the two germline ends. The germline V gene encodes CDR1 SGDLS and CDR2 YYNGEE. The CDR3 is 14 amino acids. CDR3 bases: TGTGCCAGCAGCGACTCCGCTTCCCGGCCTGAAGCTTTCTTT. Translation gives CASSDSASRPEAFF.

Details on this clonotype: This may stem from a read error, because a much larger clone lies one nucleotide away. The gene calls are TRBV27 and TRBJ2-1, with 8 bases lining up with TRBD2. TRBJ2-7 explains the end of the DNA better; the J call may be wrong. The CDR3 has 16 amino acids. CDR1 is MNHEY, CDR2 SMNVEV, per germline (reference sequence). As DNA, the CDR3 is TGTGCCAGCAGTTTATTCGGCCGGGGGGGCCGCAATGAGCAGTACTTC. Translating gives CASSLFGRGGRNEQYF.

The chain combines TRBV29-1 with TRBJ1-2; the match to TRBD1 covers 11 bases. CDR1 and CDR2 from the germline V gene are SQVTM and ANQGSEA. The CDR3 extends over 13 amino acids. J gave up 7 bases and V 4 bases, and 5 bases lay outside the gene matches. This CDR3 reads CSVVGDRGAGYTF. CDR3 coding DNA: TGCAGCGTTGTAGGGGACAGGGGGGCTGGCTACACCTTC.

A single count supports this clonotype. The chain is built from TRBV7-9 and TRBJ1-4; D remains unclear. Germline V lookup: CDR1 SEHNR, CDR2 FQNEAQ (reference sequence). The CDR3 extends over 15 amino acids. Trimming shortened V by 4 bases and J by 4 bases, and 13 bases separated the two germline ends. The DNA for the CDR3 is TGTGCCAGCAGCTCAGCGGGTTCCGGTAATGAAAAACTGTTTTTT. Residues: CASSSAGSGNEKLFF.